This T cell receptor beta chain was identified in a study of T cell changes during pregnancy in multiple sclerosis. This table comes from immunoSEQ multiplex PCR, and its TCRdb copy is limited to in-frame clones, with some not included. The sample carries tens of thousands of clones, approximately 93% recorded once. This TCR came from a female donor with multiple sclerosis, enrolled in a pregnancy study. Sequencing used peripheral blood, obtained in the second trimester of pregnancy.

The CDR3 DNA sequence: TGTGCCAGCAGTGACGGGGGGGCCACAGATACGCAGTATTTT. It specifies CASSDGGATDTQYF. J is TRBJ2-3 and V is TRBV6-4; possible D gene TRBD2, 7 bases. Germline CDR1 MRHNA, CDR2 SNTAGT. This CDR3 has 14 amino acids. V lost 2 bases and J 2 bases, leaving 8 bases between the germline ends.